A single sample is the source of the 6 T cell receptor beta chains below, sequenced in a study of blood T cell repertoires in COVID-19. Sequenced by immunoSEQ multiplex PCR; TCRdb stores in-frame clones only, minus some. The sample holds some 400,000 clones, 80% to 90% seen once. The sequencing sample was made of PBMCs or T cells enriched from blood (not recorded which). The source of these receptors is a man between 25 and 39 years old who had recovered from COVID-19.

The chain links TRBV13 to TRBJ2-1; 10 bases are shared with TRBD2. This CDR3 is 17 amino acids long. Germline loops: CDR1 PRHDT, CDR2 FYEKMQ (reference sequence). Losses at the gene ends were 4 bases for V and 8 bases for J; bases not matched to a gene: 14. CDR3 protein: CASSSNLFLAGDHEQFF. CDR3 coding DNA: TGTGCCAGCAGCTCCAACCTCTTTCTAGCGGGGGACCATGAGCAGTTCTTC.

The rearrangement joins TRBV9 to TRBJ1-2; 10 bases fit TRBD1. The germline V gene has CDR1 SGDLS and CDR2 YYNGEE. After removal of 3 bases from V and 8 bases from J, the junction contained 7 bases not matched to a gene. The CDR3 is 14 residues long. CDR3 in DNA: TGTGCCAGCAGCGAAGACAGGGGGCGGGGAGGCTACACCTTC. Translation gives CASSEDRGRGGYTF.

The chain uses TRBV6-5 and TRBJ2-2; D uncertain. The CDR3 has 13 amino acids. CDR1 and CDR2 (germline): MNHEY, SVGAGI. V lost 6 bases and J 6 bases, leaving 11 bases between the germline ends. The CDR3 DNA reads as TGTGCCAGCAGCCTGATAGGAGCCGGGGAGCTGTTTTTT. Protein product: CASSLIGAGELFF.

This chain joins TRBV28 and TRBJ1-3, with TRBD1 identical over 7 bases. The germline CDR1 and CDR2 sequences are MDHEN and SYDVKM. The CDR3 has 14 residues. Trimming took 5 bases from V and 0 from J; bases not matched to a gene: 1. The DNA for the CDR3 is TGTGCCAGCAGTCCAGGGGGCTCTGGAAACACCATATATTTT. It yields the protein CASSPGGSGNTIYF.

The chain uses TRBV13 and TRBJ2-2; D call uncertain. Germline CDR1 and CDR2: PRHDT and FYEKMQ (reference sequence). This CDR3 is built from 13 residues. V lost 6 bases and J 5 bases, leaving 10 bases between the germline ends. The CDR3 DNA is TGTGCCAGCAGGATTGAGCGTACCGGGGAGCTGTTTTTT. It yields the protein CASRIERTGELFF.

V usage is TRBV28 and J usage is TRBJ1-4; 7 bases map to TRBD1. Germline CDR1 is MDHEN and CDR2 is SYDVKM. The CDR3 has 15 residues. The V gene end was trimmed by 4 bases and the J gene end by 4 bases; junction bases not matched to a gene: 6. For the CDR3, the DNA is TGTGCCAGCAGTTCCTCAGGGGGTGGTAATGAAAAACTGTTTTTT. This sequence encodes CASSSSGGGNEKLFF.